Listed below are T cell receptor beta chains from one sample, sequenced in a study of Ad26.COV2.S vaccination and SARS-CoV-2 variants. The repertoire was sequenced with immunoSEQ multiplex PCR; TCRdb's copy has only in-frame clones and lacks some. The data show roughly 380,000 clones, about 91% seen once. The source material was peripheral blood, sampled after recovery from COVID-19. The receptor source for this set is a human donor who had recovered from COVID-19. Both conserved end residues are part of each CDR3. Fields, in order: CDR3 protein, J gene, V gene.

CASSSTGGRYTGELFF,TRBJ2-2,TRBV5-1
CASSPGFQTEAFF,TRBJ1-1,TRBV13
CASSPGGQGPIKVF,TRBJ1-1,TRBV6-5
CAQSRNGYNEQFF,TRBJ2-1,TRBV10-3
CASSHGAAGGVETQYF,TRBJ2-5,TRBV3-1/TRBV3-2
CASVQPPRVSAGYTF,TRBJ1-2,TRBV6-6
CASSPRRVGGSNEQYF,TRBJ2-7,TRBV9
CSGLDRPDTQYF,TRBJ2-3,TRBV29-1
CASSHGTEHGYTF,TRBJ1-2,TRBV27
CASSNTRTHEQYF,TRBJ2-7,TRBV6-5
CASTLDRFNTEAFF,TRBJ1-1,TRBV2
CASSLNANTGELFF,TRBJ2-2,TRBV27
CASSIWDGDQPQHF,TRBJ1-5,TRBV19
CASKWAPNYGYTF,TRBJ1-2,TRBV19
CASSQDGGSRNTIYF,TRBJ1-3,TRBV4-1
CASSLAQGANSPLHF,TRBJ1-6,TRBV7-8
CASSYSTNYGYTF,TRBJ1-2,TRBV12-3/TRBV12-4
CASNPHSAGMENQPQHF,TRBJ1-5,TRBV19
CASLAGWSYEQYF,TRBJ2-7,TRBV6-5
CASSIRQGFEKLFF,TRBJ1-4,TRBV13
CSATIGTADQPQHF,TRBJ1-5,TRBV29-1
CASSLSGGSSYEQYF,TRBJ2-7,TRBV11-3
CASSPTLDSRGYTF,TRBJ1-2,TRBV18
CSARRGSQETQYF,TRBJ2-5,TRBV29-1
CASSLGIPGRPGNTIYF,TRBJ1-3,TRBV5-5